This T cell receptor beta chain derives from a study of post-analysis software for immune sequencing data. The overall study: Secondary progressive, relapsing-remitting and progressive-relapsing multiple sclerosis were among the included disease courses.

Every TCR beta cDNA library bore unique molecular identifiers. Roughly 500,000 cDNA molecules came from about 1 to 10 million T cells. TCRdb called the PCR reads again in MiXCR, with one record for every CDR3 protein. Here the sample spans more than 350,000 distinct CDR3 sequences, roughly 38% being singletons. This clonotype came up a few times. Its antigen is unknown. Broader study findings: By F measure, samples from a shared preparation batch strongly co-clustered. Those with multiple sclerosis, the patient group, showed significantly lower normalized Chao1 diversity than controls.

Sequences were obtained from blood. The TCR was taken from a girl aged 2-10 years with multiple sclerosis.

This CDR3 is CASSFGQRYGYTF. CDR3 nucleotides: TGTGCCAGCAGTTTTGGTCAGCGCTATGGCTACACCTTC. V and J are TRBV28 and TRBJ1-2; no clear D. Looked up from germline, CDR1 is MDHEN and CDR2 is SYDVKM. The V and J ends lost 3 bases and 4 bases respectively, with 9 bases between them. This CDR3 region has 13 residues.